These 2 T cell receptor beta chains came from one sample sequenced in a study of shared clonotypes between healthy human individuals. The data were produced by immunoSEQ multiplex PCR, yet TCRdb's version contains in-frame clones alone and is incomplete. The sample yields around 2,100,000 clones, about 95% seen once. Naive CD8 cells were CD45RO-negative, positively selected for CCR7, excluding terminally differentiated effector memory CD45RA+ cells. The sequenced sample consisted of naive CD8+ T cells sorted from blood. The source of these receptors is a man younger than 30 in good health.

This chain connects TRBV10-2 to TRBJ1-5; D not resolved. V lost 6 bases, J lost 11 bases, and 11 bases lay in between. The germline CDR1 and CDR2 sequences are WSHSY and SAAADI. CDR3 length equals 11 residues. The CDR3 region is CASRDGGSQHF. The CDR3 DNA follows: TGCGCCAGCAGGGACGGCGGGTCCCAGCATTTT.

CDR3 loop: CASSLSVSGRAVDTQYF. In DNA, the CDR3 is TGTGCCAGCAGCTTAAGCGTTAGCGGGAGGGCCGTAGATACGCAGTATTTT. The rearrangement joins TRBV7-9 to TRBJ2-3, with 11 nucleotides matching TRBD2. The CDR3 contains 17 residues. The germline V gene has CDR1 SEHNR and CDR2 FQNEAQ (reference sequence). Trimming took 2 bases from V and 5 from J; bases not matched to a gene: 9.